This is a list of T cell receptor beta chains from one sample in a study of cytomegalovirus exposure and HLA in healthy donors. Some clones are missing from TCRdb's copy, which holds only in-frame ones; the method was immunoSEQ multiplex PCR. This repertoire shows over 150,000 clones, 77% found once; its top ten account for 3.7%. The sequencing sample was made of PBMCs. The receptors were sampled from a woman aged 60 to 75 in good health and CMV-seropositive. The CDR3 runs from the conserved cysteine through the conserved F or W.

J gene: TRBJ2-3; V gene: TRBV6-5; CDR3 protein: CASSRDRVNTDTQYF
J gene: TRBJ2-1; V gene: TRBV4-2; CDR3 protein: CASSRARGDEQFF
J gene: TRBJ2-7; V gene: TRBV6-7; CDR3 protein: CASSYEGLAYEQYF
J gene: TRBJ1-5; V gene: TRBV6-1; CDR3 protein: CASSESAGGYGNQPQHF
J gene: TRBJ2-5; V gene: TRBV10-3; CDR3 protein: CAIRGGASGTQETQYF
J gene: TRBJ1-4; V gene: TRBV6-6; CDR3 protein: CASSTGGRNEKLFF
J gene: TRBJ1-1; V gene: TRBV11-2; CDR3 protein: CASSPVRGTNTEAFF
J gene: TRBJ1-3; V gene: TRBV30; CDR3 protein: CAWRMTGSGNTIYF
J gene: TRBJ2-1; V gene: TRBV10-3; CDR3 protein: CAIRDTTGQYNEQFF
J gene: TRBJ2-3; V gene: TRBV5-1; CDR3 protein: CASSLVQGSTDTQYF
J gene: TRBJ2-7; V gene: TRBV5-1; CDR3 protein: CASSLPGGARDEQYF
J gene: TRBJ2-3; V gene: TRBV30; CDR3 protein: CAWTDRGSWTDTQYF
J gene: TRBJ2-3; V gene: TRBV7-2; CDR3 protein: CASSSLPAGDTQYF
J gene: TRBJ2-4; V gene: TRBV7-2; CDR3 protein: CASSLVTMGAKNIQYF
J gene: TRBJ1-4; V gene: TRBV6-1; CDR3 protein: CASKRGEKLFF
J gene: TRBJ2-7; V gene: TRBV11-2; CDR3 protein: CASSLSRVSNYEQYF
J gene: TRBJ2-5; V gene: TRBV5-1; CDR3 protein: CASSSPSSPSGRASGETQYF
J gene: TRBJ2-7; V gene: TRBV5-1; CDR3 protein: CASSISFGGAHEQYF
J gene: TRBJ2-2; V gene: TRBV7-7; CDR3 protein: CASSLNSGANTGELFF
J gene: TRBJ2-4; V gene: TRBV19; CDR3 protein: CASSIDAGGQNIQYF
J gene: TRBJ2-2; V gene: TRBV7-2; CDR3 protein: CASSWTGQNTGELFF
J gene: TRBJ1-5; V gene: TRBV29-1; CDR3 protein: CSVVEGANQPQHF
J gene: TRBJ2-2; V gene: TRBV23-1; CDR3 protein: CASSQRQQGADTGELFF
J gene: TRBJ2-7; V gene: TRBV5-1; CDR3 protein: CASSGREGVSYEQYF
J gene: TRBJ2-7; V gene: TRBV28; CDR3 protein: CASSTGQGTHEQYF
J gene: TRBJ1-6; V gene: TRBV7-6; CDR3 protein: CASSFRTDYNSPLHF
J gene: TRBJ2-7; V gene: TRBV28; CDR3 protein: CASSTSGFSYEQYF
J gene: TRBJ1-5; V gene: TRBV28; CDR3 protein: CASSPLGGGNQPQHF
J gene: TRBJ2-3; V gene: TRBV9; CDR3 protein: CASSVGGRRSTDTQYF
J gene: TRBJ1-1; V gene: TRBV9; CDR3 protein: CASSVIQGYTEAFF
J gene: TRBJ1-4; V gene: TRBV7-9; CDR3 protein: CASSTHNGHNNEKLFF
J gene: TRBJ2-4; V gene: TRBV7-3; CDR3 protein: CASSPSGGAGNIQYF
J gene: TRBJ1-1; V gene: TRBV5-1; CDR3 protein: CASRTTVNTEAFF
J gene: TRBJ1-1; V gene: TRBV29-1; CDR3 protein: CSVDGQNTEAFF
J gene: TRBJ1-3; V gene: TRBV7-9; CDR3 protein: CASSLARLGQGARNTIYF